This T cell receptor beta chain was sequenced for a study of neurological immune-mediated disorders. General study findings and limits: HTLV-1-associated myelopathy had the most TCR clonal expansion, while multiple sclerosis had the least, a level that fell below healthy controls. Expanded clones shared no CDR3 amino acid sequences across subjects, suggesting private repertoires in all groups.

In each sequencing run, over 180 million TCR-beta sequences were generated from 15-18 subjects. Using its own MiXCR run on the 5' RACE reads, TCRdb lists one record per CDR3 protein. Here the sample spans 20,000 to 25,000 distinct CDR3 sequences, 10% being singletons. The sample holds many counts of this clonotype. Antigen: not known. The CDR3 has 15 amino acids. In germline, CDR1 is SGHRS, CDR2 YFSETQ. V was clipped by 6 bases and J by 3 bases, with 18 bases between them. The V and J genes are TRBV5-1 and TRBJ1-1; perhaps TRBD1 as D (6 bases). This clonotype was sampled from a woman aged 60-75 years with HTLV-1-associated myelopathy (HAM/TSP). Specimen: PBMCs. CDR3 residues: CASNKAGAWHTEAFF. CDR3 coding DNA: TGCGCCAGCAACAAAGCGGGGGCTTGGCACACTGAAGCTTTCTTT.